The 9 T cell receptor beta chains reported below all come from one sample, sequenced in a study of blood T cell repertoires in COVID-19. Some clones are missing from TCRdb's copy, which holds only in-frame ones; the method was immunoSEQ multiplex PCR. This sample has 150,000 or so clones, with around four fifths found just once. Source material: PBMCs or T cells enriched from blood (not recorded which). All receptors derive from a man between 65 and 80 years old who had been exposed to COVID-19.

This sequence joins TRBV7-9 and TRBJ2-7; 9 bases map to TRBD1. The V segment lost 5 bases and the J segment 2 bases; nucleotides outside the gene matches: 7. The CDR3 has 15 amino acids. Germline V gives CDR1 SEHNR, CDR2 FQNEAQ (reference sequence). The CDR3 is CASSRRTGETYEQYF. In DNA form, the CDR3 reads TGTGCCAGCAGCCGTCGGACAGGGGAGACCTACGAGCAGTACTTC.

This chain links TRBV12-2 with TRBJ1-2; TRBD1 was called by the table and not checked on the DNA. TRBV12-2 is a known pseudogene. The CDR3 has 15 residues. The CDR3 DNA sequence: TGTGCAAGTCGCTTAATGACATCCGCCATCTATGGCTACACCTTC. Protein: CASRLMTSAIYGYTF.

The chain carries TRBV30 and TRBJ1-2, with no clear D. Looked up from germline, CDR1 is GTSNPN and CDR2 is SVGIG (reference sequence). V lost 0 bases and J 6 bases, leaving 11 bases between the germline ends. This CDR3 has 13 amino acids. The CDR3 sequence: CAWSVRGVDGYTF. The CDR3 DNA sequence: TGTGCCTGGAGTGTTCGGGGTGTGGATGGCTACACCTTC.

The rearrangement uses TRBV7-9 and TRBJ2-2; 7 bases are shared with TRBD2. The germline V gene has CDR1 SEHNR and CDR2 FQNEAQ (reference sequence). This CDR3 spans 15 amino acids. V was clipped by 0 bases and J by 7 bases; unmatched bases: 5. CDR3 nucleotides: TGTGCCAGCAGCTTAGCGCCGCGGGGGAGCGGGGAGCTGTTTTTT. Translated: CASSLAPRGSGELFF. Variable domain in full (rest from reference TRBV7-9 and TRBJ2-2): DTGVSQNPRHKITKRGQNVTFRCDPISEHNRLYWYRQTLGQGPEFLTYFQNEAQLEKSRLLSDRFSAERPKGSFSTLEIQRTEQGDSAMYLCASSLAPRGSGELFFGEGSRLTVL.

The chain couples TRBV27 to TRBJ1-1; D is uncertain. The ends were cut back, 0 bases at V and 1 base at J, with 15 bases in the middle. The CDR3 spans 17 residues. Germline CDR1 and CDR2: MNHEY and SMNVEV (reference sequence). CDR3: CASSLSKIYRGNTEAFF. CDR3 in DNA: TGTGCCAGCAGTTTATCTAAGATTTATCGGGGGAACACTGAAGCTTTCTTT.

This clone has more than one count but fewer than ten. The chain combines TRBV19 with TRBJ2-7, with D possibly being TRBD1 (6 bases). The germline V and J ends were trimmed by 5 bases and 2 bases, with 13 bases remaining between them. The CDR3 sequence is 14 residues long. Germline V gene data show CDR1 as LNHDA and CDR2 as SQIVND (reference sequence). The CDR3 bases are TGTGCCAGTAGTCCCAGGACAGTAACCTACGAGCAGTACTTC. Encoded protein: CASSPRTVTYEQYF.

The chain recombines TRBV5-8 with TRBJ1-2, with 9 bases lining up with TRBD1. Germline CDR1 is SGHTS and CDR2 is YDEGEE. This CDR3 has 15 amino acids. V shed 5 bases, J shed 5 bases, and the junction held 10 bases outside the gene matches. The CDR3 sequence is CASSRDRDRAYGYTF. DNA for the CDR3: TGTGCCAGCAGTCGTGACCGGGACAGGGCTTATGGCTACACCTTC.

The rearrangement uses TRBV6-5 and TRBJ1-1; maybe TRBD1 (5 bases). The CDR3 consists of 13 residues. The V gene's germline CDR1 is MNHEY and CDR2 SVGAGI. V dropped 8 bases and J dropped 11 bases, with 21 bases sitting between them. CDR3 protein: CASQRGREGWAFF. The CDR3 DNA is TGTGCCAGCCAGCGAGGCAGGGAAGGATGGGCTTTCTTT.

The chain combines TRBV5-6 with TRBJ2-7; weak D call: TRBD2 (5 bases). CDR1 and CDR2 (germline): SGHDT, YYEEEE. V lost 4 bases, J lost 3 bases, and 11 bases lay in between. The CDR3 is 13 amino acids. The CDR3 loop is CASSLRVNYEQYF. The CDR3 DNA sequence: TGTGCCAGCAGCCTGAGGGTGAACTACGAGCAGTACTTC.